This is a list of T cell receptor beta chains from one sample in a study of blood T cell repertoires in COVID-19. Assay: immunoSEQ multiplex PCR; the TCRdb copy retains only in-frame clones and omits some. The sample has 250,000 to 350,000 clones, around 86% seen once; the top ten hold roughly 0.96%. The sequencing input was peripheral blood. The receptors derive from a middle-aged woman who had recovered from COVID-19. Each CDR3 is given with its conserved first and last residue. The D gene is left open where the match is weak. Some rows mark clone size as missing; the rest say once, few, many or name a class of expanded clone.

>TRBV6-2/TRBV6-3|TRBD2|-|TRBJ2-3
CASSSPWTSGRGDTQYF
TGTGCCAGCAGTTCACCTTGGACTAGCGGGAGAGGAGATACGCAGTATTTT
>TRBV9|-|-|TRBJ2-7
CASSESVTGMSEQYF
TGTGCCAGCAGTGAGAGCGTTACAGGGATGAGCGAGCAGTACTTC
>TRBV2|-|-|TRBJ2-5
CASSDQRGSETQYF
TGTGCCAGCAGTGATCAGAGAGGGTCGGAGACCCAGTACTTC
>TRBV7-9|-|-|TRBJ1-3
CASSHLSEGNTIYF
TGTGCCAGCAGCCACCTGTCCGAGGGAAACACCATATATTTT
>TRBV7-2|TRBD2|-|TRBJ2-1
CASSLWTSGSKGNEQFF
TGTGCCAGCAGCTTATGGACTAGCGGGAGCAAGGGAAATGAGCAGTTCTTC
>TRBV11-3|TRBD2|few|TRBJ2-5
CASSLAGGATQYF
TGTGCCAGCAGCCTAGCGGGAGGGGCGACCCAGTACTTC
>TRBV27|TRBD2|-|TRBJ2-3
CASSLASGRDTQYF
TGTGCCAGCAGTTTGGCTAGCGGGAGGGATACGCAGTATTTT
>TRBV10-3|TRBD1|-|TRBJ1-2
CAISGGTALSYTF
TGTGCCATCAGTGGAGGGACAGCACTAAGCTACACCTTC
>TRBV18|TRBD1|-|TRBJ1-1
CASSPPNRGYTEAFF
TGTGCCAGCTCACCACCTAACAGGGGGTACACTGAAGCTTTCTTT
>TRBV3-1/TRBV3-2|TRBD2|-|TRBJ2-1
CASSQEASGRVYNEQFF
TGTGCCAGCAGCCAAGAGGCTAGCGGGAGAGTTTACAATGAGCAGTTCTTC
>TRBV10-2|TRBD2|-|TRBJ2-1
CASSEWGGRNDNEQFF
TGCGCCAGCAGTGAGTGGGGCGGGAGGAACGACAATGAGCAGTTCTTC
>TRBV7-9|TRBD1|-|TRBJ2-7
CASSADRDPYEQYF
TGTGCCAGCAGCGCTGACAGGGATCCCTACGAGCAGTACTTC
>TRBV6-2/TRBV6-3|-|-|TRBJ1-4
CASSYPEVPPRDEKLFF
TGTGCCAGCAGTTACCCCGAGGTACCTCCCAGGGATGAAAAACTGTTTTTT
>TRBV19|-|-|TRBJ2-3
CASSPGQFTDTQYF
TGTGCCAGTAGTCCTGGGCAGTTCACAGATACGCAGTATTTT
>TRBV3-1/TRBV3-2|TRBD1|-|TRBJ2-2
CASSPTGSNTGELFF
TGTGCCAGCAGCCCGACAGGGTCGAACACCGGGGAGCTGTTTTTT
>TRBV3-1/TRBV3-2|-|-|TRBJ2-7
CASSQFPGYEQYF
TGTGCCAGCAGCCAATTCCCAGGGTACGAGCAGTACTTC
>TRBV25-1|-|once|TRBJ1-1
CASSGPAGVMNTEAFF
TGTGCCAGCAGCGGCCCGGCAGGTGTAATGAACACTGAAGCTTTCTTT
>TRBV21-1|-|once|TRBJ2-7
CASSKGSGEVSYEQYF
TGTGCCAGCAGCAAAGGTTCGGGGGAGGTCTCCTACGAGCAGTACTTC
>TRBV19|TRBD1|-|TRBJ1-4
CASSMYRDRLTTNEKLFF
TGTGCCAGTAGTATGTACCGGGACAGACTTACAACTAATGAAAAACTGTTTTTT
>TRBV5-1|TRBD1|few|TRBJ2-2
CASSAGDRNTGELFF
TGCGCCAGCAGCGCCGGGGACAGAAACACCGGGGAGCTGTTTTTT
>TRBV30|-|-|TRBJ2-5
CAWSPQLGETQYF
TGTGCCTGGAGTCCACAGCTGGGAGAGACCCAGTACTTC